The rows below give T cell receptor beta chains drawn from one sample of a study of identical twins. One entry per CDR3 protein results from TCRdb running MiXCR on the 5' RACE reads. The table shows a few hundred thousand distinct CDR3 sequences, with about 9% occurring only once. Sample: naive T cells sorted from blood. The receptors come from a woman aged 45-59 years in good health. Both conserved end residues are part of each CDR3. Only some rows state a clone size, as once, few, many or a class for expanded clones.

v_call	clone_size	j_call	cdr3_aa
TRBV6-1	many	TRBJ2-1	CASSLEAGEWNEQFF
TRBV29-1	.	TRBJ1-1	CSVLGTGLDTEAFF
TRBV29-1	.	TRBJ2-1	CSAQGTSGRANDQFF
TRBV24-1	many	TRBJ2-7	CATSSERERDEQYF
TRBV2	.	TRBJ2-2	CASTSDRANTGELFF
TRBV5-5	many	TRBJ1-5	CASSLEGSGVWGQPQHF
TRBV20-1	many	TRBJ2-7	CSADTSGILGEQYF
TRBV5-1	many	TRBJ2-1	CASSLAGNEQFF
TRBV20-1	few	TRBJ2-7	CSAAPGDEQYF
TRBV19	few	TRBJ2-2	CASSLLAGVSGELFF
TRBV20-1	few	TRBJ1-5	CSARAGVGESQPQHF
TRBV6-5	.	TRBJ1-2	CASLIRDRAIAGYTF
TRBV9	few	TRBJ2-1	CASSVEGGEGNEQFF
TRBV7-9	few	TRBJ2-2	CASSLVQPNTGELFF
TRBV12-3/TRBV12-4	many	TRBJ2-3	CASSFRLASIWDTQYF
TRBV12-3/TRBV12-4	many	TRBJ2-2	CASRLAGLTGELFF
TRBV10-3	few	TRBJ2-1	CAVKNPGQAQSGKVAGQFF
TRBV11-3	.	TRBJ2-1	CASSSLLREQFF
TRBV4-1	many	TRBJ2-7	CASSQERTRAPRLGYEQYF
TRBV28	few	TRBJ1-2	CASSSSDSYGYTF
TRBV7-2	.	TRBJ2-2	CASTLTFGELFF
TRBV20-1	few	TRBJ2-7	CSARDTREVSYEQYF
TRBV2	.	TRBJ1-1	CASSAFELGSEAFF
TRBV6-6	few	TRBJ1-6	CASSWTGSGSPLHF
TRBV5-5	many	TRBJ2-1	CASSFDRGAFSNEQFF
TRBV12-3/TRBV12-4	.	TRBJ1-5	CASRMGQNQPQHF
TRBV6-5	few	TRBJ2-1	CASSYSGGGMINNEQFF
TRBV12-3/TRBV12-4	few	TRBJ2-5	CASTRDTNWETQYF
TRBV7-9	many	TRBJ2-2	CASTPTGELFF